The TCR beta chain described here comes from a study of blood T cell repertoires in COVID-19. Study summary: Italy, Spain and the United States were the sources of the convalescent and acute COVID-19 samples.

Authors' analysis steps: Amplification of reference gene primers provided the estimated nucleated cell counts. Generated by immunoSEQ multiplex PCR, the TCRdb table keeps only in-frame clones and is missing some. The DNA was the basis for D and trimming; V, J and clone size are from that table. The data show fewer than 250,000 clones, roughly 86% seen once. The CDR3 extends over 15 amino acids. Per germline, CDR1 KGHSH and CDR2 LQKENI. The ends lost 3 bases at V and 1 base at J; junction bases unmatched: 4. This TCR derives from a man aged 55-75 years with acute or convalescent COVID-19. Material for sequencing was peripheral blood. This chain uses TRBV18 with TRBJ1-1, with 8 bases matching TRBD1. The CDR3 reads CASSPLTGENTEAFF. The CDR3 coding sequence is TGTGCCAGCTCACCCTTGACAGGGGAGAACACTGAAGCTTTCTTT.